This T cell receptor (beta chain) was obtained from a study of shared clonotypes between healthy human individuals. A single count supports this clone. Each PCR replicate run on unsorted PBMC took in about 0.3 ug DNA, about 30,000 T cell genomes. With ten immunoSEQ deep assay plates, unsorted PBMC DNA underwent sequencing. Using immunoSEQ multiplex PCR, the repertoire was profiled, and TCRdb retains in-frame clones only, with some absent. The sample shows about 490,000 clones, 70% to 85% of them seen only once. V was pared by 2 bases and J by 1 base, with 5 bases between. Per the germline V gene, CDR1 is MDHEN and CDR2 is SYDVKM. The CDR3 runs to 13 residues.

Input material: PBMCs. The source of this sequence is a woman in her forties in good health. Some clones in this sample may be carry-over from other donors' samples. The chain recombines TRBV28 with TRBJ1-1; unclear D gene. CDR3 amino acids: CASSLEWNTEAFF. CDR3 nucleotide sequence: TGTGCCAGCAGTTTAGAGTGGAACACTGAAGCTTTCTTT.